The sequence of this TCR beta chain was determined in a study of T-cell memory formation after mild COVID-19. At the level of the study: Largely, the TCR clusters proved donor specific.

The CDR3 is made up of 13 amino acids. Germline V CDR1 and CDR2: SQVTM, ANQGSEA. V shed 7 bases and J shed 1 base, with 13 bases lying between them. Study-wide results and caveats: Of the contracting clones, CD4+ ones lay mainly in CM and EM, and CD8+ ones in EMRA.

As concerns this clonotype: Its antigen is not identified.

MiXCR, applied by TCRdb to the 5' RACE reads, yields one record per CDR3 protein. The sample shows around 200,000 distinct CDR3 sequences, roughly 18% of them seen only once. The sample consisted of PBMCs or a T cell subset sorted from them (not recorded which). This TCR was sampled from a man aged 18 to 29 who had mild COVID-19 (a few samples of this study predate the infection). Cell type and time point are not known. The chain couples TRBV29-1 to TRBJ1-1, with D maybe TRBD1 (5 bases). The CDR3 loop reads CSANRFENTEAFF. For the CDR3, the DNA is TGCAGCGCAAACAGGTTCGAGAACACTGAAGCTTTCTTT.